A single sample is the source of the 14 T cell receptor beta chains below, sequenced in a study of OX40 agonist ivuxolimab in advanced cancers. The method was immunoSEQ multiplex PCR; TCRdb's version includes in-frame clones alone and lacks a portion of them. The sample includes 50,000 to 60,000 clones, roughly nine tenths of them seen just once. The sample here was CD4+ or CD8+ T cells sorted from blood, taken in a trial of the OX40 agonist ivuxolimab. The receptors here all came from an adult with an advanced solid tumor such as melanoma, head and neck, liver or kidney cancer.

The J gene is TRBJ2-1, the V gene TRBV5-1; TRBD2 aligns across 7 bases. Germline V gene sequence: CDR1 SGHRS, CDR2 YFSETQ. The length of the CDR3 is 18 residues. V shed 2 bases and J 5 bases; nucleotides not matched to a gene: 16. The CDR3 nucleotides read TGCGCCAGCAGCTTCGTCAGCGGGGCCCAAACAGCCCACAATGAGCAGTTCTTC. As protein: CASSFVSGAQTAHNEQFF.

This clone showed up just a few times. V usage is TRBV9 and J usage is TRBJ2-2; 15 nucleotides match TRBD2. The germline CDR1 and CDR2 sequences are SGDLS and YYNGEE. Trimming cost V 6 bases and J 4 bases; bases outside gene matches: 7. There are 17 residues in the CDR3. The CDR3 bases are TGTGCCAGCAATAGGGGACTAGCGGGAGGAGGCACCGGGGAGCTGTTTTTT. Its protein is CASNRGLAGGGTGELFF.

The CDR3 reads CASRIEAFSPGYTF. Written as DNA, the CDR3 is TGTGCCAGTAGGATAGAAGCCTTCAGCCCCGGCTACACCTTC. V and J are TRBV6-1 and TRBJ1-2, with D hard to call. Germline-derived CDR1 and CDR2 are MNHNS and SASEGT. V was pared by 9 bases and J by 8 bases, with 22 bases between. The CDR3 length is 14 residues.

This clone has only a few counts. The rearrangement joins TRBV7-9 to TRBJ1-2, with D tentatively TRBD1 (5 bases). This CDR3 contains 15 residues. CDR1 SEHNR and CDR2 FQNEAQ come from the germline V gene (reference sequence). The germline V and J ends were trimmed by 4 bases and 3 bases, with 15 bases remaining between them. The CDR3 DNA reads TGTGCCAGCAGCTCGGGGGGTCGCGACCACTATGGCTACACCTTC. The encoded protein is CASSSGGRDHYGYTF.

V gene TRBV2 combines with J gene TRBJ1-2, with D unclear. Looked up from germline, CDR1 is SNHLY and CDR2 is FYNNEI. CDR3 length: 13 amino acids. V was cut by 4 bases and J by 4 bases, with 10 bases left in between. Here the CDR3 reads CASSVEDSYGYTF. In nucleotides, the CDR3 is TGTGCCAGCAGTGTTGAGGATTCCTATGGCTACACCTTC.

This CDR3 reads CAWTPGVTDTQYF. In DNA, the CDR3 is TGTGCCTGGACTCCGGGCGTCACAGATACGCAGTATTTT. V usage is TRBV30 and J usage is TRBJ2-3; D not certain. In germline, CDR1 is GTSNPN, CDR2 SVGIG (reference sequence). This CDR3 is 13 amino acids long. V dropped 4 bases and J dropped 2 bases, with 10 bases sitting between them.

The chain joins TRBV18 to TRBJ2-7, with 9 bases aligning to TRBD1. V lost 1 base, J lost 1 base, and 2 bases stayed unmatched. This CDR3 contains 15 residues. In germline, CDR1 is KGHSH, CDR2 LQKENI. CDR3 sequence: CASSPLGQGSYEQYF. CDR3 DNA: TGTGCCAGCTCACCACTGGGACAGGGTTCCTACGAGCAGTACTTC.

This chain uses TRBV6-5 with TRBJ2-5; no clear D gene. This CDR3 is built from 15 residues. The V gene lost 2 bases and the J gene lost 7 bases, with 17 bases spanning the gap. Germline V gene lookup returns CDR1 MNHEY and CDR2 SVGAGI. For the CDR3, the DNA is TGTGCCAGCAGTTACATATCGGCAGATTCCCGGACCCAGTACTTC. Amino acid sequence: CASSYISADSRTQYF.

The V gene is TRBV7-9, the J gene TRBJ1-5, with D unresolved. This CDR3 has 13 amino acids. Looked up from germline, CDR1 is SEHNR and CDR2 is FQNEAQ (reference sequence). Trimming removed 1 base at V and 4 bases at J, with 5 bases between. The CDR3, as DNA: TGTGCCAGCAGCTTAGACCCTAATCAGCCCCAGCATTTT. Encoded protein: CASSLDPNQPQHF.

V usage is TRBV10-3 and J usage is TRBJ1-2; TRBD1 agrees at 8 bases. The CDR3 has 15 residues. Germline V gives CDR1 ENHRY, CDR2 SYGVKD. The V gene end was trimmed by 4 bases and the J gene end by 4 bases; junction bases not matched to a gene: 8. CDR3 residues: CAISAGAQGGYGYTF. The CDR3 nucleotides read TGTGCCATCAGTGCGGGGGCACAGGGGGGCTATGGCTACACCTTC.

This clone was seen a single time. The chain carries TRBV6-5 and TRBJ2-7; D is perhaps TRBD2 (5 bases). V lost 0 bases, J lost 3 bases, and 12 bases lay in between. This CDR3 contains 15 residues. CDR1 and CDR2 (germline): MNHEY, SVGAGI. The CDR3 bases are TGTGCCAGCAGTTACTCGGCACAAGAGGGCTACGAGCAGTACTTC. This codes for CASSYSAQEGYEQYF.

The chain recombines TRBV5-4 with TRBJ1-1; weak D call: TRBD1 (5 bases). The CDR3 has 15 amino acids. Trimming removed 2 bases from V and 0 bases from J, with 11 bases in between. Per the germline V gene, CDR1 is SGHNT and CDR2 is YYREEE (reference sequence). The CDR3 protein is CASSLPGPLNTEAFF. DNA of the CDR3: TGTGCCAGCAGCTTACCGGGACCCCTGAACACTGAAGCTTTCTTT.

CDR3 sequence (DNA): TGTGCCTGGACTAGGACAGCACCCTATAATTCACCCCTCCACTTT. Its translation is CAWTRTAPYNSPLHF. This sequence joins TRBV30 and TRBJ1-6, with a possible D match to TRBD1 (6 bases). The CDR3 contains 15 residues. V lost 4 bases, J lost 2 bases, and 12 bases lay in between. Germline V lookup: CDR1 GTSNPN, CDR2 SVGIG (reference sequence). Full variable domain (missing parts from reference TRBV30 and TRBJ1-6): SQTIHQWPATLVQPVGSPLSLECTVEGTSNPNLYWYRQAAGRGLQLLFYSVGIGQISSEVPQNLSASRPQDRQFILSSKKLLLSDSGFYLCAWTRTAPYNSPLHFGNGTRLTVT.

The rearrangement links TRBV2 to TRBJ2-1; TRBD1 matches at 8 bases. Germline CDR1 is SNHLY and CDR2 is FYNNEI. V lost 10 bases and J lost 4; bases outside the gene matches: 6. The CDR3 has 13 amino acids. CDR3 sequence (DNA): TGTGCCACTTCGGGACAGGAGTACAATGAGCAGTTCTTC. Translated: CATSGQEYNEQFF. The complete variable domain, with remaining parts taken from reference TRBV2 and TRBJ2-1, reads EPEVTQTPSHQVTQMGQEVILRCVPISNHLYFYWYRQILGQKVEFLVSFYNNEISEKSEIFDDQFSVERPDGSNFTLKIRSTKLEDSAMYFCATSGQEYNEQFFGPGTRLTVL.